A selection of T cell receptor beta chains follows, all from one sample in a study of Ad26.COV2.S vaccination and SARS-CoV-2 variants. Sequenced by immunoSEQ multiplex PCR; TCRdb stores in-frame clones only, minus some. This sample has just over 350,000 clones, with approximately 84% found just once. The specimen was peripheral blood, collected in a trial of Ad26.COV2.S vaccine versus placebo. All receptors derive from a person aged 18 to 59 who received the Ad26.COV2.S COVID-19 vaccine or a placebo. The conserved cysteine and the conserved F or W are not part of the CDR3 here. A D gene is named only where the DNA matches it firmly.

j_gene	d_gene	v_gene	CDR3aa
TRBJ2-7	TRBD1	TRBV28	ASSPMGQYEQY
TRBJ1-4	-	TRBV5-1	ASSLGRTIKATNEKLF
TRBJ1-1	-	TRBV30	AGHDSWGSTEAF
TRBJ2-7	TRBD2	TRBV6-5	ASSILAGGPYEQY
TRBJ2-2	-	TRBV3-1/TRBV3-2	ASSRFGELF
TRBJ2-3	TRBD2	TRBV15	ATSDWTRITDTQY
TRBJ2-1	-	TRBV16	ASSQTTTNEQF
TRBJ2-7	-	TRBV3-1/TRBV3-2	ASSHEDGYEQY
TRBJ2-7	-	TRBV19	ASSIYRQVGEQY
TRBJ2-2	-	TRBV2	ASSEDRDPGELF
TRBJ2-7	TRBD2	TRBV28	ASSLTAGGPYEQY
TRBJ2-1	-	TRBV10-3	AISDTADGQEDEQF
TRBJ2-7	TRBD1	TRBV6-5	ASSRDSYEQY
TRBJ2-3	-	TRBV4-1	ASSQDFSGGYTDTQY
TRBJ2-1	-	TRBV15	ATSRGVVGAGRDEQF
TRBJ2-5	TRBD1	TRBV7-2	ASSLTGTGQETQY
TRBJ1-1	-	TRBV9	ASSVVGQTTEAF
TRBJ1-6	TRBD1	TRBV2	ASSPGQGLSPLH
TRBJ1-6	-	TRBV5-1	ASSLGGAATSYNSPLH
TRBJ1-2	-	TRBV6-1	ASSESKGHNYGYT
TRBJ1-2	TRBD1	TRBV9	ASSVDGTGGNGYT
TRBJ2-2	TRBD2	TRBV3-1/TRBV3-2	ASSYRTSGSTGELF
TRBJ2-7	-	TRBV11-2	ASSLDLWTDEQY